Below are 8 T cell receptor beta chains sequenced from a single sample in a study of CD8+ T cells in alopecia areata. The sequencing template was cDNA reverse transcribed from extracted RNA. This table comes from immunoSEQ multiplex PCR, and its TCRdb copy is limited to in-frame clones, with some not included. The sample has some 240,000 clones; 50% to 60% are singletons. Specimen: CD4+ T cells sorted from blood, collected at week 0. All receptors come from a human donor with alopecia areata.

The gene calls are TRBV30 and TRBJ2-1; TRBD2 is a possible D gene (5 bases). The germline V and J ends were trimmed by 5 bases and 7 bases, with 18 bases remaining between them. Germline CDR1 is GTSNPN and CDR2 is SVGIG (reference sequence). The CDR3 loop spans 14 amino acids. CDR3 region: CAWAPGWARNEQFF. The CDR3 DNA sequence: TGTGCCTGGGCTCCGGGGTGGGCCAGGAATGAGCAGTTCTTC.

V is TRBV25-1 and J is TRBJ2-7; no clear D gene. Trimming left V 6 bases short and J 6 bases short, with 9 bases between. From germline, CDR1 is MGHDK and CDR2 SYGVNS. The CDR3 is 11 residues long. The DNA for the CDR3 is TGTGCCAGCAGCGAGACAAGCGAGCAGTACTTC. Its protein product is CASSETSEQYF.

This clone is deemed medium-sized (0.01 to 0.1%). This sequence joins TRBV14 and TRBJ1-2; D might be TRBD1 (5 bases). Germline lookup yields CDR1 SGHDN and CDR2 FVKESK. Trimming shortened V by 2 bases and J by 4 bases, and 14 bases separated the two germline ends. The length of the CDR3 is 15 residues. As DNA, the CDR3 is TGTGCCAGCAGCCAAACAGGAAGCCCGCCCTATGGCTACACCTTC. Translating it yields CASSQTGSPPYGYTF.

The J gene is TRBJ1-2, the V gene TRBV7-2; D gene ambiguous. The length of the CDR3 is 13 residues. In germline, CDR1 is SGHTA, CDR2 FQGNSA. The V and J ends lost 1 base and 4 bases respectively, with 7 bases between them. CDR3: CASSLGSVYGYTF. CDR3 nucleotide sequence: TGTGCCAGCAGCTTAGGCAGCGTCTATGGCTACACCTTC.

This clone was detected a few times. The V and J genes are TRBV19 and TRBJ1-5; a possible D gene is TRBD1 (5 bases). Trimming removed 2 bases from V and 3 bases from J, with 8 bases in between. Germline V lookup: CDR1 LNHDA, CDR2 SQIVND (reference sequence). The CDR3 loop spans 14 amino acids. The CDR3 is CASSISGTNQPQHF. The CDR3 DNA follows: TGTGCCAGTAGTATATCTGGGACCAATCAGCCCCAGCATTTT.

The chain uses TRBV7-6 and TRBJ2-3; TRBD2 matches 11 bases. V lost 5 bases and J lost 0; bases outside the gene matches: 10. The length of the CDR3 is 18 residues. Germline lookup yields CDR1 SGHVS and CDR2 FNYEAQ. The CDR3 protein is CASSRSGTSGHSTDTQYF. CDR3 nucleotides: TGTGCCAGCAGCCGAAGCGGGACTAGCGGACATAGCACAGATACGCAGTATTTT.

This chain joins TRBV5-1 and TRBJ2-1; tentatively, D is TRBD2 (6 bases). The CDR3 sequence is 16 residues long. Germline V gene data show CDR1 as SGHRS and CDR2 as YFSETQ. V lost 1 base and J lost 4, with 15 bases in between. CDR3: CASSLITGASYNEQFF. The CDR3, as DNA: TGCGCCAGCAGCTTGATAACGGGAGCTTCTTACAATGAGCAGTTCTTC.

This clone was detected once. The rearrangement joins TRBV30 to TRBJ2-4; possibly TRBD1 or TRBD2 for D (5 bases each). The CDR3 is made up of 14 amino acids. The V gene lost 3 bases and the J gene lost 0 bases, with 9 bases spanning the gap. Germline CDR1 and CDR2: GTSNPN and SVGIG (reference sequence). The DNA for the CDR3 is TGTGCCTGGAGCCATGGGGGAGCCAAAAACATTCAGTACTTC. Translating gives CAWSHGGAKNIQYF.